This is a list of T cell receptor beta chains from one sample in a study of a mutant IDH1 vaccine in newly diagnosed glioma. Profiling relied on immunoSEQ multiplex PCR, and the TCRdb table lists in-frame clones only, not all of them. Of roughly 41,000 clones detected, roughly 78% appear once; the ten largest clones hold roughly 9.1%. Here the sequenced sample was PBMCs, taken from a glioma patient treated with radiotherapy, temozolomide or both. These receptors originate from a man aged 35 to 55 with glioma. Some clones in this sample may be carry-over from other donors' samples. The CDR3 runs from the conserved cysteine through the conserved F or W. The D gene is left open where the match is weak. Clone size is stated in some rows and not others, as once, few, many or a class when expanded.

.,TRBV5-1,.,TRBJ1-4,CASSPGQLATNEKLFF,TGCGCCAGCAGCCCAGGACAGCTTGCAACTAATGAAAAACTGTTTTTT
.,TRBV6-6,.,TRBJ2-1,CASNDGTNIWNEQFF,TGTGCCAGCAACGACGGGACAAATATTTGGAATGAGCAGTTCTTC
.,TRBV11-3,.,TRBJ2-2,CASSLEYTGELFF,TGTGCCAGCAGCTTAGAGTACACCGGGGAGCTGTTTTTT
medium-sized,TRBV19,.,TRBJ2-5,CASRIGQQETQYF,TGTGCCAGCCGCATAGGACAGCAAGAGACCCAGTACTTC
.,TRBV2,.,TRBJ2-7,CASSEGLSSYEQYF,TGTGCCAGCAGTGAAGGCCTCAGCTCCTACGAGCAGTACTTC
.,TRBV5-4,TRBD1,TRBJ2-4,CASTRDRRNIQYF,TGTGCCAGCACCCGGGACAGGAGGAACATTCAGTACTTC
.,TRBV18,.,TRBJ1-1,CASSPSTGNTEAFF,TGTGCCAGCTCACCGTCGACAGGGAACACTGAAGCTTTCTTT
.,TRBV7-2,TRBD1,TRBJ2-7,CASNNRGVSYEQYF,TGTGCCAGCAATAACAGGGGTGTATCCTACGAGCAGTACTTC
.,TRBV7-7,.,TRBJ2-3,CASSLTASTDTQYF,TGTGCTAGCAGCTTGACAGCTAGCACAGATACGCAGTATTTT
.,TRBV7-9,.,TRBJ1-5,CASSSVGRNQPQHF,TGTGCCAGCAGCTCAGTAGGGCGGAATCAGCCCCAGCATTTT
.,TRBV28,.,TRBJ2-4,CASSRRVAKNIQYF,TGTGCCAGCAGTCGCAGAGTAGCCAAAAACATTCAGTACTTC
.,TRBV27,TRBD2,TRBJ2-5,CASSLVAGVHQETQYF,TGTGCCAGCAGTTTAGTGGCGGGGGTCCACCAAGAGACCCAGTACTTC
.,TRBV4-1,.,TRBJ2-7,CASSPGQEYEQYF,TGCGCCAGCAGCCCCGGACAAGAATACGAGCAGTACTTC
.,TRBV10-3,TRBD2,TRBJ2-1,CAIGAGGLEQFF,TGTGCCATAGGAGCGGGGGGGCTTGAGCAGTTCTTC
once,TRBV11-2,.,TRBJ1-3,CASSPPGPRSTGNTIYF,TGTGCCAGCAGCCCCCCGGGACCCCGGTCGACTGGAAACACCATATATTTT
.,TRBV11-3,.,TRBJ2-7,CASSLEKGGGNYEQYF,TGTGCCAGCAGCTTAGAGAAGGGAGGAGGAAACTACGAGCAGTACTTC
.,TRBV5-1,.,TRBJ2-1,CASSLSSGRLVEQFF,TGCGCCAGCAGCTTGAGTAGCGGCCGACTAGTTGAGCAGTTCTTC
.,TRBV5-1,.,TRBJ1-4,CASSLGPTNEKLFF,TGCGCCAGCAGCTTGGGACCAACTAATGAAAAACTGTTTTTT
.,TRBV11-3,TRBD1,TRBJ2-7,CASSLGIGQGAYEQYF,TGTGCCAGCAGCCTGGGCATCGGACAGGGGGCCTACGAGCAGTACTTC
.,TRBV5-5,.,TRBJ1-2,CASSLVRDYYGYTF,TGTGCCAGCAGCTTAGTCAGGGACTACTATGGCTACACCTTC
.,TRBV12-5,.,TRBJ1-1,CASGPDSGVAFF,TGTGCTAGTGGCCCGGACAGCGGGGTCGCTTTCTTT
.,TRBV6-1,.,TRBJ1-2,CASTSGGGGYTF,TGTGCCAGCACCTCCGGCGGTGGAGGCTACACCTTC
.,TRBV6-6,TRBD1,TRBJ2-5,CASSFDRVPGGETQYF,TGTGCCAGCAGCTTCGACAGGGTACCAGGGGGAGAGACCCAGTACTTC
.,TRBV25-1,.,TRBJ1-1,CASSAVGLNTEAFF,TGTGCCAGCAGTGCAGTGGGGCTGAACACTGAAGCTTTCTTT
few,TRBV2,TRBD1,TRBJ1-1,CASSSPTGGNTEAFF,TGTGCCAGCAGTTCACCGACAGGGGGAAACACTGAAGCTTTCTTT
.,TRBV25-1,TRBD1,TRBJ1-4,CASGTVGHEKLFF,TGTGCCAGCGGGACAGTCGGACATGAAAAACTGTTTTTT
few,TRBV19,.,TRBJ1-5,CASSPAGNGQPQHF,TGTGCCAGTAGCCCCGCGGGGAATGGTCAGCCCCAGCATTTT
.,TRBV11-3,.,TRBJ2-7,CASSLNGDTSYEQYF,TGTGCCAGCAGCTTAAACGGCGACACGTCCTACGAGCAGTACTTC
.,TRBV2,.,TRBJ1-2,CASSEEVGGDGGYTF,TGTGCCAGCAGTGAAGAAGTCGGGGGAGACGGTGGCTACACCTTC
.,TRBV6-5,TRBD1,TRBJ1-2,CASSYGEDRGRGYTF,TGTGCCAGCAGTTATGGAGAGGACAGGGGGCGCGGCTACACCTTC
.,TRBV11-3,.,TRBJ2-1,CASSLGGGSEQFF,TGTGCCAGCAGCTTAGGAGGAGGCAGTGAGCAGTTCTTC
.,TRBV6-4,.,TRBJ2-3,CASSDQNWDTQYF,TGTGCCAGCAGTGACCAAAACTGGGATACGCAGTATTTT
.,TRBV7-9,.,TRBJ1-3,CASSSTPAYSGNTIYF,TGTGCCAGCAGCTCCACTCCTGCTTACTCTGGAAACACCATATATTTT
once,TRBV5-1,.,TRBJ1-3,CASSLAGISGNTIYF,TGCGCCAGCAGCTTGGCTGGGATCTCTGGAAACACCATATATTTT
.,TRBV18,TRBD1,TRBJ1-3,CASSLPTGMYGNTIYF,TGTGCCAGCTCACTCCCGACAGGGATGTACGGAAACACCATATATTTT
.,TRBV5-4,.,TRBJ1-5,CASSLGGLAQPQHF,TGTGCCAGCAGCTTGGGGGGGTTGGCTCAGCCCCAGCATTTT
.,TRBV15,.,TRBJ2-7,CATSRSGGWEQYF,TGTGCCACCAGCAGGTCTGGCGGTTGGGAGCAGTACTTC
.,TRBV5-1,TRBD1,TRBJ1-4,CASSRYRGTNEKLFF,TGCGCCAGCAGCCGCTACAGGGGAACTAATGAAAAACTGTTTTTT
.,TRBV6-1,TRBD1,TRBJ1-2,CASSDRDRGGYTF,TGTGCCAGCAGTGACCGGGACAGGGGTGGCTACACCTTC
.,TRBV19,.,TRBJ1-2,CASRGPFSNYGYTF,TGTGCCAGTAGGGGTCCGTTCTCTAACTATGGCTACACCTTC
.,TRBV18,.,TRBJ1-2,CASSPPMTGYTF,TGTGCCAGCTCACCACCAATGACTGGCTACACCTTC